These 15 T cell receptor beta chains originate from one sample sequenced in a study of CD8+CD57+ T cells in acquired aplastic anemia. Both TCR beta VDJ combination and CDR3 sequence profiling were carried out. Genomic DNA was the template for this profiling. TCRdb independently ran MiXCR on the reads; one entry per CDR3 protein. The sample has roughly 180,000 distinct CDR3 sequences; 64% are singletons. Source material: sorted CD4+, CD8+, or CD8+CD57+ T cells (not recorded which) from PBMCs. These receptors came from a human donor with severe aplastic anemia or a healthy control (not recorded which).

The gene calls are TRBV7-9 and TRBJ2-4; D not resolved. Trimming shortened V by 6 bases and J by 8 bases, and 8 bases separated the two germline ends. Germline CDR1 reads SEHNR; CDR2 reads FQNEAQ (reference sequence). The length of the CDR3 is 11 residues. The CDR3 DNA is TGTGCCAGCAGTCCTCAGGACATTCAGTACTTC. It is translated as CASSPQDIQYF.

DNA for the CDR3: TGCAGCGTTGTAGGGCAGGAAGAGACCCAGTACTTC. Translated, it gives CSVVGQEETQYF. The J gene is TRBJ2-5, the V gene TRBV29-1; the D is unclear. Germline assignment: CDR1 SQVTM and CDR2 ANQGSEA. With 4 bases removed from V and 3 bases from J, the gap between germline ends came to 9 bases. The CDR3 spans 12 residues.

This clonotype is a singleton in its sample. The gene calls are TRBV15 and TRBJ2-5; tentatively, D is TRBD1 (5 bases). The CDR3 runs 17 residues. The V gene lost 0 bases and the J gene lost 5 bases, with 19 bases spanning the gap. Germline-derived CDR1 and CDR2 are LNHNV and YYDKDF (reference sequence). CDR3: CATSRDRPQRKGETQYF. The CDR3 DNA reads TGTGCCACCAGCAGAGATCGCCCTCAACGGAAGGGGGAGACCCAGTACTTC.

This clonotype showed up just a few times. CDR3 amino acids: CASSFSAGDSPLHF. The CDR3 DNA reads TGTGCCAGCAGTTTCTCTGCCGGAGATTCACCCCTCCACTTT. This chain links TRBV6-6 with TRBJ1-6; D not resolved. Trimming shortened V by 4 bases and J by 8 bases, and 12 bases separated the two germline ends. Germline-derived CDR1 and CDR2 are MNHNY and SVGAGI (reference sequence). The CDR3 runs to 14 residues.

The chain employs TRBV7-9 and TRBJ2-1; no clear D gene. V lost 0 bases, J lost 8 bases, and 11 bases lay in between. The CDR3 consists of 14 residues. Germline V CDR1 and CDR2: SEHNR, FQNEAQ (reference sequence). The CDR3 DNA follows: TGTGCCAGCAGCTTAGCGTTGGGTGGGGATGAGCAGTTCTTC. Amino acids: CASSLALGGDEQFF.

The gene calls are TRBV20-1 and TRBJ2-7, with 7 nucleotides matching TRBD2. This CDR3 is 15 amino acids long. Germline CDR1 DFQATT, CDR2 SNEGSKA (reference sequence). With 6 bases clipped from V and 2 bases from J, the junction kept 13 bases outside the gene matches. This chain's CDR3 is CSAPPLAGAAYEQYF. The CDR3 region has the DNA TGCAGTGCCCCCCCCCTTGCGGGAGCCGCCTACGAGCAGTACTTC.

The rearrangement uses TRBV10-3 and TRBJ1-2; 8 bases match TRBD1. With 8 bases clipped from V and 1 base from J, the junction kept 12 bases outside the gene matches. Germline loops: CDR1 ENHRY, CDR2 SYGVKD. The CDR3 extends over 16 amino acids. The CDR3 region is CAIGLGGTGYNYGYTF. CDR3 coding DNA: TGTGCCATCGGTTTGGGGGGGACAGGATATAACTATGGCTACACCTTC.

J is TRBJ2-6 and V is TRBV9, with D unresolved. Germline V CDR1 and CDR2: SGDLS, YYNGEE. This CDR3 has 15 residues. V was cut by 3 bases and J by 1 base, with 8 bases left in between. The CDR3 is CASSAQVSGANVLTF. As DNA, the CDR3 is TGTGCCAGCAGCGCTCAGGTATCTGGGGCCAACGTCCTGACTTTC.

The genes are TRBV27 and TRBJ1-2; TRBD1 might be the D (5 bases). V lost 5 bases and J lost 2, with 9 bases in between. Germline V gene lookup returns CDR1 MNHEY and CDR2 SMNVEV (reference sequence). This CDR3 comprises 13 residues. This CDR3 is CASSMGRNYGYTF. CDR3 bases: TGTGCCAGCAGTATGGGACGGAACTATGGCTACACCTTC.

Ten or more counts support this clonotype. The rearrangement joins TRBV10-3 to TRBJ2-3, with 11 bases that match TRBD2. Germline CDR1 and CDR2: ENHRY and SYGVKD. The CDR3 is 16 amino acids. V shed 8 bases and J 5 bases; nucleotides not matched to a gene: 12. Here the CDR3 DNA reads TGTGCCATCGGGGGTAGCGGGGGGGCCGGGGGAGATACGCAGTATTTT. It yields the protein CAIGGSGGAGGDTQYF.

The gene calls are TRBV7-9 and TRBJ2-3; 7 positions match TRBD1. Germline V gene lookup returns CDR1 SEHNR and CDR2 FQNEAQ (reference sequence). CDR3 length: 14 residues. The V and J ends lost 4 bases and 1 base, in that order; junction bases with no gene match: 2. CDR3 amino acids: CASSSGQGTDTQYF. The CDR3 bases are TGTGCCAGCAGCTCCGGACAGGGCACAGATACGCAGTATTTT.

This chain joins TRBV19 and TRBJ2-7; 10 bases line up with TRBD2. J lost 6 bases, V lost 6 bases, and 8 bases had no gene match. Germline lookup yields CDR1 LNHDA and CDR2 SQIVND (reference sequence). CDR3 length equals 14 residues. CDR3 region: CASRLAGGPLEQYF. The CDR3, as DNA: TGTGCCAGTAGGTTAGCGGGAGGTCCTCTCGAGCAGTACTTC.

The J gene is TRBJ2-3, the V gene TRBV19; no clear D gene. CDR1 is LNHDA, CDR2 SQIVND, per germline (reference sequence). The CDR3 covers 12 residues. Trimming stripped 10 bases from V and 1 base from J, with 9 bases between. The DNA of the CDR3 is TGTGCCACCAGAGAACGCACAGATACGCAGTATTTT. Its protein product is CATRERTDTQYF.

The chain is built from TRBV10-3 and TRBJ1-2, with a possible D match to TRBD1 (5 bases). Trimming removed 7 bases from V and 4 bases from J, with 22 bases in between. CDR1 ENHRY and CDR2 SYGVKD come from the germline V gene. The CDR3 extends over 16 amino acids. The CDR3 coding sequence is TGTGCCATCACGGAAGCGGCGGGAAGGGGTGGCTATGGCTACACCTTC. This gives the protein CAITEAAGRGGYGYTF.

CDR3 sequence (DNA): TGTGCCAGCGGAGTCCCCGGGCTGTGCTCTGGGGCCAACGTCCTGACTTTC. Translated, it gives CASGVPGLCSGANVLTF. The chain employs TRBV14 and TRBJ2-6; D gene uncertain. Deletions cut 8 bases from V and 0 bases from J, with 17 bases between. From germline, CDR1 is SGHDN and CDR2 FVKESK. CDR3 size: 17 residues.